This T cell receptor beta chain came from a study of T cell responses to AZD1222 COVID-19 vaccine. Study findings and constraints: Across the whole spike, CD4 TCRs peaked at regions 160-218 and 743-854. No repertoire was sampled before or during the peak T cell response, only after it. Increased Spike-specific TCR breadth and depth were observed after two AZD1222 doses.

The CDR3 has 18 amino acids. V trimming: 0 bases; J trimming: 6 bases; junction bases outside the gene matches: 14. Germline V gene lookup returns CDR1 SGHNT and CDR2 YYREEE (reference sequence). Repertoires were generated with immunoSEQ multiplex PCR, while TCRdb's copy carries only in-frame clones and drops some. The sample comprises roughly 120,000 clones, around 84% of which are singletons, and around 7.7% rests with the top ten. Notes on this clone: Its antigen is as yet unknown.

This sequence originates from an adult in good health. The chain carries TRBV5-4 and TRBJ2-2; 7 nucleotides align to TRBD2. The source was peripheral blood, collected on day 0 of AZD1222 vaccination. This CDR3 reads CASSLAIGGSIAAGELFF. Written as DNA, the CDR3 is TGTGCCAGCAGCTTGGCCATTGGCGGGAGCATCGCGGCCGGGGAGCTGTTTTTT.